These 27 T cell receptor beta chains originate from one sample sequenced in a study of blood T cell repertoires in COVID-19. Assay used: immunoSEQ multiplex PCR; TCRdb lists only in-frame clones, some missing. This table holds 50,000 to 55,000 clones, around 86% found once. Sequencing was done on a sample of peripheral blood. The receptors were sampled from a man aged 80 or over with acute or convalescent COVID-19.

The CDR3 DNA sequence: TGTGCCCAACAATCTTCAACTAATGAAAAACTGTTTTTT. As protein: CAQQSSTNEKLFF. The chain uses TRBV30 and TRBJ1-4, with no clear D. Germline CDR1 and CDR2: GTSNPN and SVGIG (reference sequence). The CDR3 sequence is 13 residues long. Trimming shortened V by 8 bases and J by 0 bases, and 10 bases separated the two germline ends.

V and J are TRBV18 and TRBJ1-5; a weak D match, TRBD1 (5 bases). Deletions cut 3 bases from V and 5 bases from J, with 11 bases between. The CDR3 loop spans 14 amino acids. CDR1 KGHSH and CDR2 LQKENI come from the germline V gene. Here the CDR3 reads CASSPGQGYQPQHF. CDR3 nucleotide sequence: TGTGCCAGCTCACCGGGGCAGGGTTATCAGCCCCAGCATTTT.

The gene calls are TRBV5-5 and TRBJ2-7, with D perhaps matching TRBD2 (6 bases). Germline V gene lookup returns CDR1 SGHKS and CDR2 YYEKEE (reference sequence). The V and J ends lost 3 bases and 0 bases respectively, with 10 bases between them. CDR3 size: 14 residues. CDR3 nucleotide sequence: TGTGCCAGCAGCTGGGACTTCTTCTCCTACGAGCAGTACTTC. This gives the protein CASSWDFFSYEQYF.

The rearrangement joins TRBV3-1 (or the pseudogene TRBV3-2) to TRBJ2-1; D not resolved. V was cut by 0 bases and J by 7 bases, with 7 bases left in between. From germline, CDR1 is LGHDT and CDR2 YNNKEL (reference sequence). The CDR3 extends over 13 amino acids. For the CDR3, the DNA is TGTGCCAGCAGCCAAGATCTCCGGAATGAGCAGTTCTTC. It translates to CASSQDLRNEQFF.

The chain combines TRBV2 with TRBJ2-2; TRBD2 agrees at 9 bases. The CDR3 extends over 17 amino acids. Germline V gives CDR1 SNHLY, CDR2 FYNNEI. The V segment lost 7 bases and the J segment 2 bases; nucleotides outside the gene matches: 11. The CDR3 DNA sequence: TGTGCCAGCAAAGTGAGAGCGGGGGGCCTAAACACCGGGGAGCTGTTTTTT. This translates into CASKVRAGGLNTGELFF. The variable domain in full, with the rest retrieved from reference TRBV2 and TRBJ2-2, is EPEVTQTPSHQVTQMGQEVILRCVPISNHLYFYWYRQILGQKVEFLVSFYNNEISEKSEIFDDQFSVERPDGSNFTLKIRSTKLEDSAMYFCASKVRAGGLNTGELFFGEGSRLTVL.

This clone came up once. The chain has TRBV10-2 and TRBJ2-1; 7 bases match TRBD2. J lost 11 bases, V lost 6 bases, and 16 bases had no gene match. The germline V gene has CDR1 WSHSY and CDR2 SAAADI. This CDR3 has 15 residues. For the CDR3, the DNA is TGCGCCAGCAGCCTAGCGGAGTCGCCCCCCCGGCAGCAGTTCTTC. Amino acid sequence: CASSLAESPPRQQFF.

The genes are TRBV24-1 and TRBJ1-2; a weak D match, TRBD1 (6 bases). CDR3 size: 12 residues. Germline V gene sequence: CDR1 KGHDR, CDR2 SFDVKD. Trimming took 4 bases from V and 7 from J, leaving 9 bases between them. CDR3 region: CATSDTGFGYTF. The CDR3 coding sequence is TGTGCCACCAGTGACACAGGGTTTGGCTACACCTTC.

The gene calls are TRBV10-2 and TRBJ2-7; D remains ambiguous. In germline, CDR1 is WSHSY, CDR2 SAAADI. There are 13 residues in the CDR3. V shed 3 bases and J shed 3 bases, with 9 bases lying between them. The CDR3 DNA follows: TGCGCCAGCAGTGAATACAGAGACTACGAGCAGTACTTC. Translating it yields CASSEYRDYEQYF.

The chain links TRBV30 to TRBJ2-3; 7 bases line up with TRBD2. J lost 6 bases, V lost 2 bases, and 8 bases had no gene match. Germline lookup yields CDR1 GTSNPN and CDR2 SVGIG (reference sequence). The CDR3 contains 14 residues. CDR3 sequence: CAWSPGRAQDTQYF. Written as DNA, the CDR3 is TGTGCCTGGAGTCCAGGGAGGGCGCAGGATACGCAGTATTTT.

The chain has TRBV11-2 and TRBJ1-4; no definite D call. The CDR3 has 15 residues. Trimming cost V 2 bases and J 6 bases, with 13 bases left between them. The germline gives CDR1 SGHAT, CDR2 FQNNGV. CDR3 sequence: CASSLNGEADEKLFF. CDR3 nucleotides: TGTGCCAGCAGCTTAAACGGTGAGGCAGATGAAAAACTGTTTTTT.

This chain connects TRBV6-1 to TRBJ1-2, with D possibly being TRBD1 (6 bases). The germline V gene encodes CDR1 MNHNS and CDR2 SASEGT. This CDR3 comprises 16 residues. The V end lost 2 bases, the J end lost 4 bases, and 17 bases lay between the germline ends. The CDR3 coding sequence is TGTGCCAGCAGTGAACAGGCCCAGGGGCTGGCCTATGGCTACACCTTC. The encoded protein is CASSEQAQGLAYGYTF.

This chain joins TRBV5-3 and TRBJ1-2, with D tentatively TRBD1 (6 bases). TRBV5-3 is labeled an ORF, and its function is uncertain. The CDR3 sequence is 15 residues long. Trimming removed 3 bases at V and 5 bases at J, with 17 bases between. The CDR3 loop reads CARSSAGGPPYGYTF. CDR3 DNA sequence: TGTGCCAGAAGCTCGGCGGGGGGCCCTCCTTATGGCTACACCTTC.

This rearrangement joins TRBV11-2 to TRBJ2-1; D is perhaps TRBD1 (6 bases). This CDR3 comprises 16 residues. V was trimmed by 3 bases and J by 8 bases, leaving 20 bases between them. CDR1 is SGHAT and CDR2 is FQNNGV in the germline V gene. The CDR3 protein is CASSFPPGPAGDEQFF. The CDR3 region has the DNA TGTGCCAGCAGCTTCCCCCCCGGTCCGGCAGGGGATGAGCAGTTCTTC. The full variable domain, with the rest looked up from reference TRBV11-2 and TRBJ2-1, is EAGVAQSPRYKIIEKRQSVAFWCNPISGHATLYWYQQILGQGPKLLIQFQNNGVVDDSQLPKDRFSAERLKGVDSTLKIQPAKLEDSAVYLCASSFPPGPAGDEQFFGPGTRLTVL.

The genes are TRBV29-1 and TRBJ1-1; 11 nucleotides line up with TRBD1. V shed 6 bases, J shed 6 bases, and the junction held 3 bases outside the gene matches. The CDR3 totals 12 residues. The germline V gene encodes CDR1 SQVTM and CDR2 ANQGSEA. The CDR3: CSVDRGLAEAFF. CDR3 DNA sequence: TGCAGCGTGGACAGGGGGCTCGCTGAAGCTTTCTTT.

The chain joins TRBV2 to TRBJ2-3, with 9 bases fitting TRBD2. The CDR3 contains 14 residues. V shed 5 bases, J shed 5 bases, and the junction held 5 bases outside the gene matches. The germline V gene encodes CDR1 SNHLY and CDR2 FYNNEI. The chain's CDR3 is CASSLTSGRDTQYF. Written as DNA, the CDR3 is TGTGCCAGCAGTCTGACTAGCGGTAGAGATACGCAGTATTTT.

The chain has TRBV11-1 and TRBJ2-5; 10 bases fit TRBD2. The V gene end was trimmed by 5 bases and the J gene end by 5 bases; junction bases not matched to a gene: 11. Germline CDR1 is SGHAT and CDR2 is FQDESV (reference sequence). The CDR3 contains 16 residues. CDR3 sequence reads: CASSPASGGVRETQYF. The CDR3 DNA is TGTGCCAGCAGCCCCGCCAGCGGGGGGGTCCGGGAGACCCAGTACTTC.

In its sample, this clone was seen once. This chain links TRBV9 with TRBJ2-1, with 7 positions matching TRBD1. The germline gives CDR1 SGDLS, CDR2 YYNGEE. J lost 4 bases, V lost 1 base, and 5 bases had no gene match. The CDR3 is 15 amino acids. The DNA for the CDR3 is TGTGCCAGCAGCGTAACGGGACAGCAATACAATGAGCAGTTCTTC. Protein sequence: CASSVTGQQYNEQFF.

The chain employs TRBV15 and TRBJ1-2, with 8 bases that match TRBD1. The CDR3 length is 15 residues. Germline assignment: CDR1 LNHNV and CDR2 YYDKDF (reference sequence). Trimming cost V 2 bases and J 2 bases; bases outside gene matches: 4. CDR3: CATSRNQGANYGYTF. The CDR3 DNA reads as TGTGCCACCAGCAGAAACCAGGGGGCGAACTATGGCTACACCTTC.

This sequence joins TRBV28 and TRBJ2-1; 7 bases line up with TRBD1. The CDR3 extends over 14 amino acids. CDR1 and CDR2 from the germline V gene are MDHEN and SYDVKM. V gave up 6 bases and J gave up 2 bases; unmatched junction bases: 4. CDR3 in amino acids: CASRPGGAYNEQFF. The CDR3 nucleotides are TGTGCCAGCAGACCAGGGGGTGCCTACAATGAGCAGTTCTTC. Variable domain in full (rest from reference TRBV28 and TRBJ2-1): DVKVTQSSRYLVKRTGEKVFLECVQDMDHENMFWYRQDPGLGLRLIYFSYDVKMKEKGDIPEGYSVSREKKERFSLILESASTNQTSMYLCASRPGGAYNEQFFGPGTRLTVL.

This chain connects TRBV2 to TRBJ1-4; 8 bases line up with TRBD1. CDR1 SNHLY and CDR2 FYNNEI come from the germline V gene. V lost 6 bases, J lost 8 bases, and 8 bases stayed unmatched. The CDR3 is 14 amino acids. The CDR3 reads CASSLQGVREKLFF. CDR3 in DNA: TGTGCCAGCAGCTTACAGGGGGTAAGGGAAAAACTGTTTTTT. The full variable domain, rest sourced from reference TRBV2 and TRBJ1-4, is EPEVTQTPSHQVTQMGQEVILRCVPISNHLYFYWYRQILGQKVEFLVSFYNNEISEKSEIFDDQFSVERPDGSNFTLKIRSTKLEDSAMYFCASSLQGVREKLFFGSGTQLSVL.

CDR3 nucleotides: TGTGCCAGCAGTTCGGGACTAGCGGGTAACACCGGGGAGCTGTTTTTT. It codes for CASSSGLAGNTGELFF. The rearrangement uses TRBV6-5 and TRBJ2-2; 12 bases fit TRBD2. This CDR3 is built from 16 residues. The V gene's germline CDR1 is MNHEY and CDR2 SVGAGI. Losses at the gene ends were 4 bases for V and 2 bases for J; bases not matched to a gene: 2.

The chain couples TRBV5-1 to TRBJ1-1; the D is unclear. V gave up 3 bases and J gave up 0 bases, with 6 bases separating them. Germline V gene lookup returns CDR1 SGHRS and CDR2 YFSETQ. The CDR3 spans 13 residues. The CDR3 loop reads CASSSNLNTEAFF. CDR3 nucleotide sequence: TGCGCCAGCAGCTCTAATTTGAACACTGAAGCTTTCTTT.

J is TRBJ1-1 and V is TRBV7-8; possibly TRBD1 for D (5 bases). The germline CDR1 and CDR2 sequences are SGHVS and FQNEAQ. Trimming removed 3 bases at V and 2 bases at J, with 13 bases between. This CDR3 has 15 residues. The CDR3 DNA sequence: TGTGCCAGCAGCTTCCTAACGACAGCTAACACTGAAGCTTTCTTT. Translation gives CASSFLTTANTEAFF.

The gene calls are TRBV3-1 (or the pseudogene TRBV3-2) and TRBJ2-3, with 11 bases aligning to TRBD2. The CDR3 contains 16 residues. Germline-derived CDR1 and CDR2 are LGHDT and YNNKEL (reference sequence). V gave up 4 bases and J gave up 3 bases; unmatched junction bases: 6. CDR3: CASSPHLAGGTDTQYF. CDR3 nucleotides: TGTGCCAGCAGCCCCCACTTAGCGGGGGGGACAGATACGCAGTATTTT.

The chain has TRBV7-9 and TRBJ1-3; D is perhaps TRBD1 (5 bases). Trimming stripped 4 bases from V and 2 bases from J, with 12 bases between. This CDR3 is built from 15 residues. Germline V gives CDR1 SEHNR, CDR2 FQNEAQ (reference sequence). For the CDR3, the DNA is TGTGCCAGCAGCTGGGGGGGTGGAGCTGGAAACACCATATATTTT. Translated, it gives CASSWGGGAGNTIYF.

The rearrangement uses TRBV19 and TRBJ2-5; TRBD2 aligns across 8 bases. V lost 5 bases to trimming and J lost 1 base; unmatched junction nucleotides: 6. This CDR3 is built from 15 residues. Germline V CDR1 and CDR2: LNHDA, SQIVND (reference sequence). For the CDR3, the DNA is TGTGCCAGTAGTTTTTCCAGCGGGGGCCAAGAGACCCAGTACTTC. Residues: CASSFSSGGQETQYF.

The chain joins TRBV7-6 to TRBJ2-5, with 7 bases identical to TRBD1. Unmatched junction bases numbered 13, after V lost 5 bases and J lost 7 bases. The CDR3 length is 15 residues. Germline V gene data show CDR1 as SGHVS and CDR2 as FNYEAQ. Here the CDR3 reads CASSPHRGGGATQYF. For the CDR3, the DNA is TGTGCCAGCAGCCCTCACAGGGGTGGGGGCGCGACCCAGTACTTC.